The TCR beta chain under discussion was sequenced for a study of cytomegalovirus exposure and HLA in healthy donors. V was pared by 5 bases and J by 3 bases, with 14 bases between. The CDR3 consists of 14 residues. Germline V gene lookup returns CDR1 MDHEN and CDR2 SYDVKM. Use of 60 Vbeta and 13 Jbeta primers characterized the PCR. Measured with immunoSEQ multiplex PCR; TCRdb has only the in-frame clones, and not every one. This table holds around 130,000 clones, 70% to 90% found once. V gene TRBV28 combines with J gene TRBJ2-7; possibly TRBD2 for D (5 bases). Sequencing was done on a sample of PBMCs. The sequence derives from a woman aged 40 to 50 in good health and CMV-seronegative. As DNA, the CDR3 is TGTGCCAGCAGTCCCCCGGTAGGACTCTACGAGCAGTACTTC. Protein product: CASSPPVGLYEQYF.